Each of the 21 T cell receptor beta chains below was sequenced from the same sample in a study of T cell responses to AZD1222 COVID-19 vaccine. Assay: immunoSEQ multiplex PCR; the TCRdb copy retains only in-frame clones and omits some. The table has fewer than 130,000 clones, about 90% seen once. The sequencing used peripheral blood, collected 28 days after the second AZD1222 dose. Source of these receptors: an adult who received the AZD1222 COVID-19 vaccine.

This chain links TRBV6-5 with TRBJ1-1; unclear D gene. V lost 6 bases, J lost 6 bases, and 14 bases lay in between. Per germline, CDR1 MNHEY and CDR2 SVGAGI. The CDR3 is 13 residues long. In nucleotides, the CDR3 is TGTGCCAGCAGATCTCATCAACCCCCTGAAGCTTTCTTT. Its protein is CASRSHQPPEAFF.

The gene calls are TRBV3-1 (or the pseudogene TRBV3-2) and TRBJ1-1; D gene uncertain. The V end was cut by 6 bases, the J end by 0 bases, with 11 bases between. Germline V gene lookup returns CDR1 LGHDT and CDR2 YNNKEL (reference sequence). CDR3 length equals 14 residues. The CDR3 nucleotides are TGTGCCAGCAGTTACAGAGACCTGAACACTGAAGCTTTCTTT. It specifies CASSYRDLNTEAFF.

This clone was seen ten or more times. This sequence joins TRBV30 and TRBJ1-3, with no clear D. The CDR3 consists of 14 residues. The germline V gene has CDR1 GTSNPN and CDR2 SVGIG (reference sequence). V lost 3 bases to trimming and J lost 1 base, with 10 bases between them. The CDR3 protein is CAWSRRSSGNTIYF. The DNA for the CDR3 is TGTGCCTGGAGCAGGCGATCGTCTGGAAACACCATATATTTT.

The CDR3 sequence: CASSLGLAGGNEQYF. The CDR3 region has the DNA TGTGCCAGCAGCTTGGGTCTAGCGGGGGGGAACGAGCAGTACTTC. The V and J genes are TRBV5-4 and TRBJ2-7; the match to TRBD2 covers 12 bases. Trimming cost V 0 bases and J 5 bases; bases outside gene matches: 3. CDR3 length equals 15 residues. Germline V gene data show CDR1 as SGHNT and CDR2 as YYREEE (reference sequence).

This chain links TRBV7-2 with TRBJ2-7; D is uncertain. The CDR3 length is 13 residues. V was trimmed by 3 bases and J by 1 base, leaving 7 bases between them. The germline gives CDR1 SGHTA, CDR2 FQGNSA. For the CDR3, the DNA is TGTGCCAGCAGCTTGACACCTTCCTACGAGCAGTACTTC. Translation: CASSLTPSYEQYF. Full variable domain (rest looked up from reference TRBV7-2 and TRBJ2-7): GAGVSQSPSNKVTEKGKDVELRCDPISGHTALYWYRQSLGQGLEFLIYFQGNSAPDKSGLPSDRFSAERTGGSVSTLTIQRTQQEDSAVYLCASSLTPSYEQYFGPGTRLTVT.

This clone was recorded once. The chain uses TRBV6-5 and TRBJ2-2; TRBD1 matches at 7 bases. This CDR3 has 15 amino acids. CDR1 MNHEY and CDR2 SVGAGI come from the germline V gene. The V gene end was trimmed by 2 bases and the J gene end by 5 bases; junction bases not matched to a gene: 5. The DNA for the CDR3 is TGTGCCAGCAGTTACGGGGGACAGAAAACCGGGGAGCTGTTTTTT. It codes for CASSYGGQKTGELFF.

V gene TRBV7-9 combines with J gene TRBJ1-1, with no clear D. The CDR3 sequence is 16 residues long. Germline lookup yields CDR1 SEHNR and CDR2 FQNEAQ (reference sequence). Deletions cut 6 bases from V and 0 bases from J, with 17 bases between. CDR3 in amino acids: CASSPRGIAMNTEAFF. The CDR3 nucleotides read TGTGCCAGCAGTCCCCGTGGTATAGCCATGAACACTGAAGCTTTCTTT.

The chain employs TRBV6-5 and TRBJ2-7; TRBD2 might be the D (6 bases). The CDR3 is made up of 15 amino acids. V lost 0 bases, J lost 3 bases, and 12 bases lay in between. CDR1 and CDR2 (germline): MNHEY, SVGAGI. CDR3 loop: CASSYSRLGGYEQYF. The CDR3 DNA follows: TGTGCCAGCAGTTACTCGAGGTTGGGGGGCTACGAGCAGTACTTC.

V is TRBV5-1 and J is TRBJ1-3; D gene unclear. The CDR3 is made up of 13 amino acids. The V end lost 2 bases, the J end lost 8 bases, and 11 bases lay between the germline ends. Germline CDR1 SGHRS, CDR2 YFSETQ. As DNA, the CDR3 is TGCGCCAGCAGCTTCCTGGGAGGTGACACCATATATTTT. Translation: CASSFLGGDTIYF.

J is TRBJ1-4 and V is TRBV6-5; the match to TRBD1 covers 11 bases. Germline-derived CDR1 and CDR2 are MNHEY and SVGAGI. This CDR3 has 14 amino acids. Unmatched junction bases numbered 5, after V lost 6 bases and J lost 8 bases. In nucleotides, the CDR3 is TGTGCCAGCAGAGTGGGACAGGGGGACGAAAAACTGTTTTTT. It encodes CASRVGQGDEKLFF.

This clone was observed once. The rearrangement joins TRBV7-2 to TRBJ1-6; D not resolved. This CDR3 is 14 amino acids long. CDR1 is SGHTA, CDR2 FQGNSA, per germline. With 2 bases removed from V and 4 bases from J, the gap between germline ends came to 6 bases. The CDR3 bases are TGTGCCAGCAGCTTATCGACTTATAATTCACCCCTCCACTTT. Its protein product is CASSLSTYNSPLHF. The variable domain in full, with the rest retrieved from reference TRBV7-2 and TRBJ1-6, is GAGVSQSPSNKVTEKGKDVELRCDPISGHTALYWYRQSLGQGLEFLIYFQGNSAPDKSGLPSDRFSAERTGGSVSTLTIQRTQQEDSAVYLCASSLSTYNSPLHFGNGTRLTVT.

The chain has TRBV10-2 and TRBJ2-7; TRBD2 matches at 11 bases. With 2 bases clipped from V and 3 bases from J, the junction kept 6 bases outside the gene matches. The CDR3 extends over 16 amino acids. Per the germline V gene, CDR1 is WSHSY and CDR2 is SAAADI. The DNA of the CDR3 is TGCGCCAGCAGTGAGCAGGGGACTAGCGGTATCTACGAGCAGTACTTC. Translation gives CASSEQGTSGIYEQYF.

The rearrangement links TRBV18 to TRBJ2-2; 8 bases fit TRBD1. The CDR3 spans 16 residues. V lost 4 bases to trimming and J lost 3 bases; unmatched junction nucleotides: 7. Germline CDR1 and CDR2: KGHSH and LQKENI. CDR3 nucleotide sequence: TGTGCCAGCTCACTGAGGACAGGGTCCGACACCGGGGAGCTGTTTTTT. Translated, it gives CASSLRTGSDTGELFF.

The V and J genes are TRBV9 and TRBJ2-1, with a tentative D call TRBD1 (5 bases). V was trimmed by 4 bases and J by 12 bases, leaving 20 bases between them. The CDR3 totals 14 residues. From germline, CDR1 is SGDLS and CDR2 YYNGEE. For the CDR3, the DNA is TGTGCCAGCAGCCCAGGGCCCTACGAGGAAACGCAGTTCTTC. Its translation is CASSPGPYEETQFF.

The genes are TRBV7-2 and TRBJ1-5, with D unclear. The CDR3 loop spans 15 amino acids. The V end lost 2 bases, the J end lost 4 bases, and 12 bases lay between the germline ends. Germline V lookup: CDR1 SGHTA, CDR2 FQGNSA. CDR3 DNA sequence: TGTGCCAGCAGCTTAAGGGCAGGAGATAATCAGCCCCAGCATTTT. It yields the protein CASSLRAGDNQPQHF.

This clone has only a few counts. V usage is TRBV5-1 and J usage is TRBJ2-3, with 8 bases that match TRBD1. In germline, CDR1 is SGHRS, CDR2 YFSETQ. V dropped 1 base and J dropped 4; count of bases not matched to a gene: 5. The CDR3 is 15 residues long. The DNA of the CDR3 is TGCGCCAGCAGCTTGTCGACAGGGGAGGCAGATACGCAGTATTTT. Its translation is CASSLSTGEADTQYF.

The chain has TRBV7-9 and TRBJ2-1, with TRBD2 identical over 8 bases. The germline V gene encodes CDR1 SEHNR and CDR2 FQNEAQ (reference sequence). The CDR3 covers 15 residues. J was trimmed by 3 bases and V by 4 bases; bases with no gene match: 5. In nucleotides, the CDR3 is TGTGCCAGCAGCTCCTCCGGGACTAGCTACAATGAGCAGTTCTTC. Its translation is CASSSSGTSYNEQFF.

This rearrangement joins TRBV6-5 to TRBJ1-6; 9 nucleotides line up with TRBD1. V lost 7 bases to trimming and J lost 6 bases; unmatched junction nucleotides: 4. CDR1 MNHEY and CDR2 SVGAGI come from the germline V gene. There are 14 residues in the CDR3. CDR3 in DNA: TGTGCCAGCAAGGTGGGACAGGGTAATTCACCCCTCCACTTT. It translates to CASKVGQGNSPLHF.

The genes are TRBV4-2 and TRBJ1-2; D may be TRBD1 (5 bases). The V end was cut by 4 bases, the J end by 6 bases, with 15 bases between. Germline V gives CDR1 LGHNA, CDR2 YNFKEQ. The CDR3 contains 14 residues. CDR3 amino acids: CASSPTRDADGYTF. The CDR3 nucleotides read TGTGCCAGCAGCCCTACCAGGGATGCCGATGGCTACACCTTC.

This chain links TRBV29-1 with TRBJ2-3; 14 bases match TRBD2. V trimming: 7 bases; J trimming: 8 bases; junction bases outside the gene matches: 8. The CDR3 contains 14 residues. Germline loops: CDR1 SQVTM, CDR2 ANQGSEA. The CDR3: CSDRLAGGASTQYF. CDR3 DNA sequence: TGCAGCGACCGACTAGCGGGAGGGGCAAGTACGCAGTATTTT.

This clone was found many times. J is TRBJ1-2 and V is TRBV19; D gene unclear. There are 15 residues in the CDR3. With 0 bases removed from V and 2 bases from J, the gap between germline ends came to 10 bases. Germline-derived CDR1 and CDR2 are LNHDA and SQIVND (reference sequence). The CDR3 bases are TGTGCCAGTAGTATAGAGAACCGGTGGAACTATGGCTACACCTTC. This gives the protein CASSIENRWNYGYTF.